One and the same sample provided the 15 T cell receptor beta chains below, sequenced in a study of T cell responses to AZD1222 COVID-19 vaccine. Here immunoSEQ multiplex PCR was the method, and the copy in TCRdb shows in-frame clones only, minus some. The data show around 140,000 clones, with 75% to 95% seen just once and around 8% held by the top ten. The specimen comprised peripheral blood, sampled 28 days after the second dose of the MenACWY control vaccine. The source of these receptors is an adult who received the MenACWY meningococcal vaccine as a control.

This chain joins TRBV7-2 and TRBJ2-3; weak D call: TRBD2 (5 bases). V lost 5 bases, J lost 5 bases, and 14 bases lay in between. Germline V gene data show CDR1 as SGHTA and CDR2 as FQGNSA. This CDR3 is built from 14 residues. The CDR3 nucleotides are TGTGCCAGCAGCCCGGACTTCCGAAGAGATACGCAGTATTTT. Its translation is CASSPDFRRDTQYF.

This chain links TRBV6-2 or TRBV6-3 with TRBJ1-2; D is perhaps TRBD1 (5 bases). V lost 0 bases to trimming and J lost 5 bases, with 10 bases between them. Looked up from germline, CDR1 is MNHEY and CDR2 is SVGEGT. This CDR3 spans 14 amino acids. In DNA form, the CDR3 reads TGTGCCAGCAGTTACTCGGACATAAAATATGGCTACACCTTC. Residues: CASSYSDIKYGYTF.

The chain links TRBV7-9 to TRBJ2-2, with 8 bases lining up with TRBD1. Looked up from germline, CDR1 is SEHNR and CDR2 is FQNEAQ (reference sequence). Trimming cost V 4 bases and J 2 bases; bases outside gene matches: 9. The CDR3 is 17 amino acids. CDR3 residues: CASSSPPGQENTGELFF. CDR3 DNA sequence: TGTGCCAGCAGCTCCCCCCCGGGACAGGAAAACACCGGGGAGCTGTTTTTT.

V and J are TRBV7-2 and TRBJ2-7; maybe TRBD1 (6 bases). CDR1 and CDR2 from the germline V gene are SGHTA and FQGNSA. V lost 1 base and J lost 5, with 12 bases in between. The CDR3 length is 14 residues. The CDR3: CASSLGPGDHEQYF. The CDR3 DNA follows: TGTGCCAGCAGCTTAGGGCCAGGGGACCACGAGCAGTACTTC.

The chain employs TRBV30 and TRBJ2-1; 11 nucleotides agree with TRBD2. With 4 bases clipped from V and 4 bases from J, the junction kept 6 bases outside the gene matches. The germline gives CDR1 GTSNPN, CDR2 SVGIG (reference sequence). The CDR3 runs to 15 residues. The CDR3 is CAWKASGGKYNEQFF. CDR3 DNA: TGTGCCTGGAAGGCTAGCGGGGGGAAATACAATGAGCAGTTCTTC.

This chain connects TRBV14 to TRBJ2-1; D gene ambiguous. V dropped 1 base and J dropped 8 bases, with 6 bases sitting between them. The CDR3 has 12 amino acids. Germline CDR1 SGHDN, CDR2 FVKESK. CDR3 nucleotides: TGTGCCAGCAGCCAAGGTCGGGATGAGCAGTTCTTC. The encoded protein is CASSQGRDEQFF.

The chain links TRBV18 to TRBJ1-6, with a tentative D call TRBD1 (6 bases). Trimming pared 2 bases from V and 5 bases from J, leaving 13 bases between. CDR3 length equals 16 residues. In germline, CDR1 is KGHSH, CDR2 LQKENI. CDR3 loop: CASSPRAAGDNSPLHF. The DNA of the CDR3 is TGTGCCAGCTCACCAAGGGCGGCAGGGGATAATTCACCCCTCCACTTT.

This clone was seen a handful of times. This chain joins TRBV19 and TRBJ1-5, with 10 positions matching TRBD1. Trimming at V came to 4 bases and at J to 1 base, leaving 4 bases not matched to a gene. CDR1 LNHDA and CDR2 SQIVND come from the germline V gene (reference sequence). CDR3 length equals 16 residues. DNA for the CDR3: TGTGCCAGTAGTAGGACGGACAGGGGGAGCAATCAGCCCCAGCATTTT. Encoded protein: CASSRTDRGSNQPQHF.

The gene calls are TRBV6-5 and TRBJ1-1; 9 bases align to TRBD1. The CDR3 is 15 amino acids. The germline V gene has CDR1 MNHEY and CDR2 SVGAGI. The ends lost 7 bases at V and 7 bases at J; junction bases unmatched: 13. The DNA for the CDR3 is TGTGCCAGCAAAAGAAAGGGACAGGGTTCCGGTGAAGCTTTCTTT. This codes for CASKRKGQGSGEAFF.

Here the CDR3 reads CASSFGGDEKLFF. In DNA, the CDR3 is TGTGCCAGCAGTTTCGGAGGGGATGAAAAACTGTTTTTT. The chain combines TRBV28 with TRBJ1-4, with D perhaps matching TRBD1 (5 bases). This CDR3 is built from 13 residues. Trimming removed 3 bases at V and 6 bases at J, with 8 bases between. Germline V gene sequence: CDR1 MDHEN, CDR2 SYDVKM. Looking up the rest from reference TRBV28 and TRBJ1-4 gives the full variable domain: DVKVTQSSRYLVKRTGEKVFLECVQDMDHENMFWYRQDPGLGLRLIYFSYDVKMKEKGDIPEGYSVSREKKERFSLILESASTNQTSMYLCASSFGGDEKLFFGSGTQLSVL.

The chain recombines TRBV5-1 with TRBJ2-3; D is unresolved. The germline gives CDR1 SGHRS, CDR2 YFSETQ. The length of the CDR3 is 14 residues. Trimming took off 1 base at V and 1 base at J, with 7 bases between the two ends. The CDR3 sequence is CASSLSAGTDTQYF. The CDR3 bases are TGCGCCAGCAGCTTGAGTGCGGGCACAGATACGCAGTATTTT.

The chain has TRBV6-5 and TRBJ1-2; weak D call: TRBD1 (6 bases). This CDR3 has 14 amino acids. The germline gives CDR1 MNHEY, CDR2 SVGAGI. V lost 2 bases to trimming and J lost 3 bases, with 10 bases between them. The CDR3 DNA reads TGTGCCAGCAGTTACCTCGGGACACACTATGGCTACACCTTC. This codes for CASSYLGTHYGYTF.

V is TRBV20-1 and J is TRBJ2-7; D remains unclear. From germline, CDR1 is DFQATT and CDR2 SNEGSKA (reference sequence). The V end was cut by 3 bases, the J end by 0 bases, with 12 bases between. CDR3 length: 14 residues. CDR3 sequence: CSASFSANSYEQYF. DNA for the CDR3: TGCAGTGCTAGTTTCAGTGCAAACTCCTACGAGCAGTACTTC.

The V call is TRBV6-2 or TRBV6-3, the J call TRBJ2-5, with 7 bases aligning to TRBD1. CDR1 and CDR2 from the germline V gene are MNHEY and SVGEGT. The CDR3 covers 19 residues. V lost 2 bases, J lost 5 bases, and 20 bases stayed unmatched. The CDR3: CASSYKFGSSQTGRETQYF. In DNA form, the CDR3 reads TGTGCCAGCAGTTACAAATTTGGGTCCTCACAGACAGGGCGGGAGACCCAGTACTTC.

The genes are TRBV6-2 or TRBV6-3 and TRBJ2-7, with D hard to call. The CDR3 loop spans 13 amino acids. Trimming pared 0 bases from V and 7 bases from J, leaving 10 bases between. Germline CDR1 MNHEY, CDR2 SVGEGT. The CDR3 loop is CASSYSKGWEQYF. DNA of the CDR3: TGTGCCAGCAGTTACTCGAAAGGTTGGGAGCAGTACTTC.